One TCR beta chain is described in this entry. Its antigen is still unknown. TCRdb's table, derived via immunoSEQ multiplex PCR, lists solely in-frame clones and lacks some. The sample contains roughly 350,000 clones, about 88% of which appear only once. Treatment of the sample: some 19 received Ad26.COV2.S at low or high dose, single or two shots; several received placebo; per-sample allocation not given. Material that was analyzed had been drawn on day 63 after the first vaccine or placebo injection. This sample stems from a study of Ad26.COV2.S vaccination and SARS-CoV-2 variants. Regarding the study as a whole: Reported findings describe substantial breadth in spike-specific CD8+ and CD4+ T cell responses following vaccination.

Germline lookup yields CDR1 SQVTM and CDR2 ANQGSEA. This CDR3 comprises 14 residues. Trimming removed 5 bases from V and 10 bases from J, with 22 bases in between. This receptor was identified in a person between 18 and 60 years old who received the Ad26.COV2.S COVID-19 vaccine or a placebo. This chain uses TRBV29-1 with TRBJ2-3; the D gene is possibly TRBD1 (6 bases). The source material was peripheral blood, sampled in a trial of Ad26.COV2.S vaccine versus placebo. Written as DNA, the CDR3 is TGCAGCGTTACGACAGGTATGCGACTTGGGTCGCAGTATTTT. This encodes CSVTTGMRLGSQYF.